This passage covers 19 T cell receptor beta chains from one sample sequenced in a study of T cell responses to AZD1222 COVID-19 vaccine. Repertoires were generated with immunoSEQ multiplex PCR, while TCRdb's copy carries only in-frame clones and drops some. The sample lists 120,000 to 150,000 clones; about 90% were seen once. The material was peripheral blood, obtained on day 0 of MenACWY control vaccination. Source of these receptors: an adult in good health.

The chain joins TRBV2 to TRBJ1-1; D uncertain. The CDR3 spans 16 residues. The V gene's germline CDR1 is SNHLY and CDR2 FYNNEI. V shed 7 bases and J shed 11 bases, with 29 bases lying between them. The CDR3 DNA sequence: TGTGCCAGCACCCCGCCGGACCTGTTCCGATCCGGATGGGCTTTCTTT. This sequence encodes CASTPPDLFRSGWAFF.

V and J are TRBV9 and TRBJ1-5; 7 bases match TRBD1. Germline CDR1 and CDR2: SGDLS and YYNGEE. This CDR3 is 14 amino acids long. Trimming at V came to 0 bases and at J to 7 bases, leaving 4 bases not matched to a gene. The CDR3 DNA follows: TGTGCCAGCAGCGTAGGAACAGGGGAACAGCCCCAGCATTTT. Amino acids: CASSVGTGEQPQHF.

This chain uses TRBV27 with TRBJ2-1, with TRBD2 identical over 11 bases. The junction had 2 bases not matched to a gene; V was cut back by 5 bases and J by 5 bases. Germline CDR1 is MNHEY and CDR2 is SMNVEV (reference sequence). The CDR3 has 14 amino acids. The CDR3 reads CASSIAGGNNEQFF. The CDR3 DNA is TGTGCCAGCAGTATAGCGGGAGGGAACAATGAGCAGTTCTTC.

The V call is TRBV14, the J call TRBJ2-5, with D uncertain. Trimming left V 5 bases short and J 4 bases short, with 11 bases between. This CDR3 region has 13 residues. Germline CDR1 SGHDN, CDR2 FVKESK. The CDR3 here is CASSSLGVETQYF. The CDR3, as DNA: TGTGCCAGCAGCTCATTAGGCGTAGAGACCCAGTACTTC. Drawing the rest from reference TRBV14 and TRBJ2-5, the complete variable domain is EAGVTQFPSHSVIEKGQTVTLRCDPISGHDNLYWYRRVMGKEIKFLLHFVKESKQDESGMPNNRFLAERTGGTYSTLKVQPAELEDSGVYFCASSSLGVETQYFGPGTRLLVL.

The V gene is TRBV20-1, the J gene TRBJ2-7, with 7 positions matching TRBD1. Unmatched junction bases numbered 4, after V lost 6 bases and J lost 5 bases. The CDR3 is 11 amino acids. The V gene's germline CDR1 is DFQATT and CDR2 SNEGSKA (reference sequence). Here the CDR3 reads CSARGQNEQYF. The CDR3 coding sequence is TGCAGTGCCCGGGGACAGAACGAGCAGTACTTC.

This chain links TRBV11-2 with TRBJ2-2; no clear D. This CDR3 has 15 amino acids. V was pared by 1 base and J by 4 bases, with 10 bases between. Germline V lookup: CDR1 SGHAT, CDR2 FQNNGV. The CDR3 DNA is TGTGCCAGCAGCTTAGCCGGGTTCAGCACCGGGGAGCTGTTTTTT. This codes for CASSLAGFSTGELFF.

J is TRBJ1-5 and V is TRBV7-2; weak D call: TRBD1 (5 bases). Germline lookup yields CDR1 SGHTA and CDR2 FQGNSA. The CDR3 has 14 residues. Trimming removed 5 bases from V and 5 bases from J, with 13 bases in between. The CDR3 DNA follows: TGTGCCAGCAGCCTATCAGGGAGAGATCAGCCCCAGCATTTT. Amino acids: CASSLSGRDQPQHF.

The chain is built from TRBV7-8 and TRBJ2-4; TRBD1 agrees at 7 bases. Germline assignment: CDR1 SGHVS and CDR2 FQNEAQ. Trimming cost V 5 bases and J 0 bases; bases outside gene matches: 7. The CDR3 has 16 residues. The DNA of the CDR3 is TGTGCCAGCAGCCCAGGGGGACCTCGAGCCAAAAACATTCAGTACTTC. Residues: CASSPGGPRAKNIQYF.

The chain uses TRBV19 and TRBJ2-2, with 14 bases identical to TRBD2. The junction had 8 bases not matched to a gene; V was cut back by 4 bases and J by 7 bases. CDR3 size: 17 residues. The germline V gene has CDR1 LNHDA and CDR2 SQIVND (reference sequence). The CDR3 spells CASSTSGLAGGNGELFF. CDR3 nucleotide sequence: TGTGCCAGTAGTACTTCAGGACTAGCGGGAGGCAACGGGGAGCTGTTTTTT. The entire variable domain, with the rest obtained from reference TRBV19 and TRBJ2-2, is as follows: DGGITQSPKYLFRKEGQNVTLSCEQNLNHDAMYWYRQDPGQGLRLIYYSQIVNDFQKGDIAEGYSVSREKKESFPLTVTSAQKNPTAFYLCASSTSGLAGGNGELFFGEGSRLTVL.

This chain connects TRBV28 to TRBJ1-1, with D hard to call. V was clipped by 2 bases and J by 1 base, with 8 bases between them. The CDR3 totals 14 residues. Germline CDR1 reads MDHEN; CDR2 reads SYDVKM. This CDR3 reads CASSLTFRNTEAFF. The CDR3 DNA reads TGTGCCAGCAGTTTAACTTTCCGGAACACTGAAGCTTTCTTT.

V is TRBV7-9 and J is TRBJ1-1; no definite D call. The CDR3 contains 11 residues. Looked up from germline, CDR1 is SEHNR and CDR2 is FQNEAQ (reference sequence). Trimming took off 1 base at V and 11 bases at J, with 8 bases between the two ends. CDR3 region: CASSLDRGAFF. The CDR3 nucleotides read TGTGCCAGCAGCTTAGACCGCGGGGCTTTCTTT.

This clone was counted between two and nine times. This chain uses TRBV7-2 with TRBJ2-7; TRBD2 might be the D (5 bases). This CDR3 has 14 residues. The V end lost 6 bases, the J end lost 0 bases, and 12 bases lay between the germline ends. The V gene's germline CDR1 is SGHTA and CDR2 FQGNSA. CDR3 DNA: TGTGCCAGCAGTCCGGACTTTAGCTCCTACGAGCAGTACTTC. Translated, it gives CASSPDFSSYEQYF.

This chain uses TRBV4-2 with TRBJ2-7; TRBD2 matches at 9 bases. Trimming at V came to 1 base and at J to 4 bases, leaving 11 bases not matched to a gene. Looked up from germline, CDR1 is LGHNA and CDR2 is YNFKEQ. The CDR3 sequence is 17 residues long. CDR3 sequence reads: CASSQVSSGGQRYEQYF. In DNA form, the CDR3 reads TGTGCCAGCAGCCAAGTCTCGAGCGGGGGGCAAAGATACGAGCAGTACTTC.

This rearrangement joins TRBV9 to TRBJ1-6; TRBD1 is a possible D gene (6 bases). Germline V gives CDR1 SGDLS, CDR2 YYNGEE. CDR3 length: 16 amino acids. V lost 0 bases and J lost 9, with 16 bases in between. CDR3 region: CASSVAGPRGGSPLHF. The CDR3 coding sequence is TGTGCCAGCAGCGTAGCGGGGCCCAGGGGAGGTTCACCCCTCCACTTT.

The gene calls are TRBV28 and TRBJ1-2, with 9 bases that match TRBD1. The trim removed 3 bases at V and 6 bases at J, leaving 5 bases unmatched. The germline CDR1 and CDR2 sequences are MDHEN and SYDVKM. The CDR3 is 14 residues long. The CDR3 DNA follows: TGTGCCAGCAGTTTTGCCGGGACAGGGAATGGCTACACCTTC. Its translation is CASSFAGTGNGYTF.

The V call is TRBV4-1, the J call TRBJ1-1; D not certain. Per germline, CDR1 MGHRA and CDR2 YSYEKL. Trimming took 0 bases from V and 0 from J, leaving 11 bases between them. The CDR3 consists of 16 residues. As DNA, the CDR3 is TGCGCCAGCAGCCAAGATCGGGTGGATATGAACACTGAAGCTTTCTTT. Its translation is CASSQDRVDMNTEAFF.

This chain connects TRBV5-4 to TRBJ2-5; D might be TRBD2 (5 bases). CDR1 is SGHNT and CDR2 is YYREEE in the germline V gene (reference sequence). With 4 bases removed from V and 3 bases from J, the gap between germline ends came to 10 bases. There are 13 residues in the CDR3. The CDR3 protein is CASSDRTEETQYF. CDR3 DNA sequence: TGTGCCAGCAGCGACCGGACTGAAGAGACCCAGTACTTC.

The CDR3 is CASSHLYYGYTF. The CDR3, as DNA: TGTGCCAGCAGCCATCTCTACTATGGCTACACCTTC. The chain carries TRBV3-1 (or the pseudogene TRBV3-2) and TRBJ1-2; no firm D call. Germline CDR1 reads LGHDT; CDR2 reads YNNKEL (reference sequence). Trimming removed 3 bases from V and 3 bases from J, with 5 bases in between. The CDR3 is made up of 12 amino acids.

This chain links TRBV30 with TRBJ1-3; a possible D gene is TRBD1 (5 bases). CDR1 GTSNPN and CDR2 SVGIG come from the germline V gene (reference sequence). This CDR3 contains 14 residues. The ends were cut back, 0 bases at V and 2 bases at J, with 8 bases in the middle. CDR3 bases: TGTGCCTGGAGTGTAGGGGCAGCTGGAAACACCATATATTTT. Protein: CAWSVGAAGNTIYF. The full variable domain, with the rest looked up from reference TRBV30 and TRBJ1-3, is SQTIHQWPATLVQPVGSPLSLECTVEGTSNPNLYWYRQAAGRGLQLLFYSVGIGQISSEVPQNLSASRPQDRQFILSSKKLLLSDSGFYLCAWSVGAAGNTIYFGEGSWLTVV.